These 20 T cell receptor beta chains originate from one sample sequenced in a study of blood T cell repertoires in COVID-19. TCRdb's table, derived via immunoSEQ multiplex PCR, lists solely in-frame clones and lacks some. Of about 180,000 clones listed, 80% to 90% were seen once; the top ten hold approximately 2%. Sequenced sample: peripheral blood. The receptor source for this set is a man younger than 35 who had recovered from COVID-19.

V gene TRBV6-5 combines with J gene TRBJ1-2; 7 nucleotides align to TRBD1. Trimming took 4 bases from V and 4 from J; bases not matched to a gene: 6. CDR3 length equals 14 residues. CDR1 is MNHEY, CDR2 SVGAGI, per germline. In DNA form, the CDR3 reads TGTGCCAGCAGTTCACAGGGGTTGGGCTATGGCTACACCTTC. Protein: CASSSQGLGYGYTF.

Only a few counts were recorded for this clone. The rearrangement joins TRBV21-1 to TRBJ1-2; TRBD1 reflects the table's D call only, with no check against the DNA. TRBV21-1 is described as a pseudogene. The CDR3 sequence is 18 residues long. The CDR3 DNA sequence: TGTGCCAGCAGCAAAGTGGGGAGGGGACAGGGTAGGAACTATGGCTACACCTTC. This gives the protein CASSKVGRGQGRNYGYTF.

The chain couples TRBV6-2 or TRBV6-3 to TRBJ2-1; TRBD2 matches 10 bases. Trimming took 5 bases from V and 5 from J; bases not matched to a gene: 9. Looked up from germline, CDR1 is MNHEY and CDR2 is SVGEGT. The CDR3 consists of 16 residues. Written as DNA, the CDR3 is TGTGCCAGCAGTCCCACGGGACTAGCGTTCCACAATGAGCAGTTCTTC. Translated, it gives CASSPTGLAFHNEQFF.

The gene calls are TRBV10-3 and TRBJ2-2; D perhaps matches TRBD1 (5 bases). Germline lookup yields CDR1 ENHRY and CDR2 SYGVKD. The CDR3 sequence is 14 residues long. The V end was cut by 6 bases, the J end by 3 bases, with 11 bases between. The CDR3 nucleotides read TGTGCCATCAGCCGACAGACAGACACCGGGGAGCTGTTTTTT. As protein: CAISRQTDTGELFF.

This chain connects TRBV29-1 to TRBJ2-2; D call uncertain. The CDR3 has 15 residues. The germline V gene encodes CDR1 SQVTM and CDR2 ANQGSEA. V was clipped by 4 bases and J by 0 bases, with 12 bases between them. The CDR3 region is CSVVAAPPNTGELFF. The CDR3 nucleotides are TGCAGCGTTGTGGCCGCCCCCCCGAACACCGGGGAGCTGTTTTTT.

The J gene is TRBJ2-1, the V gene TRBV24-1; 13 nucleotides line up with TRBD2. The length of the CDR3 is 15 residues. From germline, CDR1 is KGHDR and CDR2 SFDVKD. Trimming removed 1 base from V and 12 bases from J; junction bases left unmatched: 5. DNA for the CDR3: TGTGCCACCAGTGATTTTGGGACTAGCGGGGTGGGGCAGTTCTTC. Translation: CATSDFGTSGVGQFF.

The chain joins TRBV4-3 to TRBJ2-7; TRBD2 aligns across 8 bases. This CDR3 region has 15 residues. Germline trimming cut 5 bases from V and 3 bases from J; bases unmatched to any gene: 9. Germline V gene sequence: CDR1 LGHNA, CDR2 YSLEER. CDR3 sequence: CASSALAGLFYEQYF. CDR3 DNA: TGCGCCAGCAGCGCATTAGCGGGATTATTCTACGAGCAGTACTTC.

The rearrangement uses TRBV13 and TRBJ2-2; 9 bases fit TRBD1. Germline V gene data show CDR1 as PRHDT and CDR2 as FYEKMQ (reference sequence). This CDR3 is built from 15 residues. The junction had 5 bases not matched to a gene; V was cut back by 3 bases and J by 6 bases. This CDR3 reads CASSLGQGGSGELFF. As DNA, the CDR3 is TGTGCCAGCAGCTTGGGACAGGGTGGTTCCGGGGAGCTGTTTTTT.

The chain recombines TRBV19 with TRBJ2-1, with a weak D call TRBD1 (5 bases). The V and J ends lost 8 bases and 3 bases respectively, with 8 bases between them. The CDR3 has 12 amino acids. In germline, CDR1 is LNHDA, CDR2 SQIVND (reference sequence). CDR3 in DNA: TGTGCCAGTTCGACAGTCTACAATGAGCAGTTCTTC. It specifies CASSTVYNEQFF.

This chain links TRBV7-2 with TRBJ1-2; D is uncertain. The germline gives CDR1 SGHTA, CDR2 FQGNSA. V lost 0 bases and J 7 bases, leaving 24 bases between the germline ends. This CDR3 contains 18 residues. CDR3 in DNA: TGTGCCAGCAGCTTAGCCCCCGTTAAAGTGGGCCCCTACCCTGGCTACACCTTC. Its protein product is CASSLAPVKVGPYPGYTF. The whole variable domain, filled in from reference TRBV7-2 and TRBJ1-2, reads GAGVSQSPSNKVTEKGKDVELRCDPISGHTALYWYRQSLGQGLEFLIYFQGNSAPDKSGLPSDRFSAERTGGSVSTLTIQRTQQEDSAVYLCASSLAPVKVGPYPGYTFGSGTRLTVV.

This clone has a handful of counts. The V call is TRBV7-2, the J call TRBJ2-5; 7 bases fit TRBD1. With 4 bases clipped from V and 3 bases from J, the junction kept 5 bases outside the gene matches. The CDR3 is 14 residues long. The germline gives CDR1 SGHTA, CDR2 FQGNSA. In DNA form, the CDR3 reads TGTGCCAGCAGCTCAGGACAGGTGAAAGAGACCCAGTACTTC. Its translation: CASSSGQVKETQYF.

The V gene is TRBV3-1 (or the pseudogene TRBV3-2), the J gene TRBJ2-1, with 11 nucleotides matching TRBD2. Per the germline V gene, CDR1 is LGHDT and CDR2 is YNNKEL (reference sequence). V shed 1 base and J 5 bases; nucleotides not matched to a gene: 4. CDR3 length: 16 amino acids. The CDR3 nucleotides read TGTGCCAGCAGCCAAGTGGTAGCGGGGGGGGACAATGAGCAGTTCTTC. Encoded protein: CASSQVVAGGDNEQFF.

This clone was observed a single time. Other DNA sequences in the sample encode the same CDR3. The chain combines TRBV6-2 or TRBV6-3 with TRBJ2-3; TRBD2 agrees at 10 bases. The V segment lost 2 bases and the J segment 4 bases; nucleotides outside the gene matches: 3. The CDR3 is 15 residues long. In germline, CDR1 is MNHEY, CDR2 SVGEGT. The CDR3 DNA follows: TGTGCCAGCAGTTACGGTCTAGCGGGAGCAGATACGCAGTATTTT. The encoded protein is CASSYGLAGADTQYF.

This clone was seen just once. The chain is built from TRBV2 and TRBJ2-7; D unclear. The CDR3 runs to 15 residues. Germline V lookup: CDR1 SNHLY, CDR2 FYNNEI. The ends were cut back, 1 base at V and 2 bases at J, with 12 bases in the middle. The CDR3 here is CASSEGPSSAYEQYF. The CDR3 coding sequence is TGTGCCAGCAGTGAAGGACCTTCGAGCGCCTACGAGCAGTACTTC.

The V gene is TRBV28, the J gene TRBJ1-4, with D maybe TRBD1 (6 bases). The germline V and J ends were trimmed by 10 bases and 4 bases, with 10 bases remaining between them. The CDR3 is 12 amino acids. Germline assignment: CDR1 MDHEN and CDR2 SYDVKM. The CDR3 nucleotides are TGTGCCATAGGGGGTCTTAATGAAAAACTGTTTTTT. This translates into CAIGGLNEKLFF.

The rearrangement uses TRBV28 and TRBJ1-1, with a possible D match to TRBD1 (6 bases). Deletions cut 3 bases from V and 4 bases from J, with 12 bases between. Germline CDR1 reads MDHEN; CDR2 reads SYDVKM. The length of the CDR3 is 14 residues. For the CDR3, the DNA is TGTGCCAGCAGTTTTTATACAGGGAGCACTGAAGCTTTCTTT. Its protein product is CASSFYTGSTEAFF. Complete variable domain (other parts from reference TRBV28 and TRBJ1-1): DVKVTQSSRYLVKRTGEKVFLECVQDMDHENMFWYRQDPGLGLRLIYFSYDVKMKEKGDIPEGYSVSREKKERFSLILESASTNQTSMYLCASSFYTGSTEAFFGQGTRLTVV.

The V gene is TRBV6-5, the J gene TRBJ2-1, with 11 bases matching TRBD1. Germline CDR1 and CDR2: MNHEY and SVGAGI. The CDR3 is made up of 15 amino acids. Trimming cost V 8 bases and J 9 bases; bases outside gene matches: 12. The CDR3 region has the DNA TGTGCCAGCGCCGTCGGTGGGACAGGGGGATTTGAGCAGTTCTTC. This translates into CASAVGGTGGFEQFF.

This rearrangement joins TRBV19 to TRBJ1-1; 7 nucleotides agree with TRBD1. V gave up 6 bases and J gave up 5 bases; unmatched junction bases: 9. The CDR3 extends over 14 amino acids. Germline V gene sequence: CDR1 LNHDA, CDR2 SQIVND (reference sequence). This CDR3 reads CASRTDREVTEAFF. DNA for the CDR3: TGTGCCAGTAGAACCGACAGGGAAGTGACTGAAGCTTTCTTT.

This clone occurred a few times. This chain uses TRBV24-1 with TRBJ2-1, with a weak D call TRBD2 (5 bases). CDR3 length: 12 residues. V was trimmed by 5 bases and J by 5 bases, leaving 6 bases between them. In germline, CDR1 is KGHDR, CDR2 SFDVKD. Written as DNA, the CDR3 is TGTGCCACCAGTGTGGGAGACAATGAGCAGTTCTTC. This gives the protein CATSVGDNEQFF.

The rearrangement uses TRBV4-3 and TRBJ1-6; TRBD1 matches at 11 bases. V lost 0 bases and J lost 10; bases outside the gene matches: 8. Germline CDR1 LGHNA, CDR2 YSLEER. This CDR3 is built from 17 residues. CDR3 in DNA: TGCGCCAGCAGCCAAGATCCAGGACAGGGGGCAAGGTCACCCCTCCACTTT. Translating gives CASSQDPGQGARSPLHF.